This T cell receptor (beta chain) was sequenced for a study of blood T cells in healthy people across ages. V shed 0 bases, J shed 7 bases, and the junction held 11 bases outside the gene matches. Germline CDR1 is KGHSY and CDR2 is FQNENV. This CDR3 comprises 16 residues. Combining a sample-barcoded 5' primer with a J-beta primer mix, a second PCR ran for about 7 to 12 cycles. TCRdb re-derived calls from the 5' RACE reads in MiXCR, one entry per CDR3 protein. The sample carries fewer than 950,000 distinct CDR3 sequences, around half recorded once. The sample consisted of blood. The receptor's source is an elderly man in good health. The chain is built from TRBV16 and TRBJ1-2; 7 bases match TRBD1. CDR3 protein: CASSQSLGQPGGGYTF. CDR3 bases: TGTGCCAGCAGCCAATCGTTGGGACAGCCAGGGGGTGGCTACACCTTC.